What follows describes a single T cell receptor beta chain. Its target is unknown. A much larger clonotype is one base distant, so this may be a read error. The source of the sample is a study of molecular identifiers for immune sequencing clone quantification. Overall study results and limits: Over 98% of effector molecules, yet under 1% of naive-cell molecules, were held by clones above 20 RNA copies.

Naive CD8 T cell sorting was performed on the CD8+CD4-CCR7+CD45RA+ phenotype. The germline gives CDR1 DFQATT, CDR2 SNEGSKA (reference sequence). The CDR3 consists of 15 residues. Between the trimmed V and J ends, which lost 0 bases and 4 bases, there was a span of 15 bases. The bulk TCR libraries were made with methods described before and with listed TCR primers. TCRdb recomputed calls from the PCR reads with MiXCR, one row per CDR3 protein. The sample carries about 510,000 distinct CDR3 sequences, roughly 26% recorded once. J is TRBJ2-5 and V is TRBV20-1; tentatively, D is TRBD2 (5 bases). The origin of this receptor is a human donor in good health. Some libraries in this study had Jurkat cell RNA spiked in. Specimen: naive CD8+ T cells from blood, with Jurkat cell RNA spiked in. The subset was: FACS-sorted CD8+CD4-CCR7+CD45RA+ naive T cells. CDR3: CSARDNGVVLETQYF. CDR3 bases: TGCAGTGCTAGAGATAACGGGGTGGTACTAGAGACCCAGTACTTC.